This TCR beta chain emerged from a study of T cells of healthy individuals (dated by TCRdb to 2017 to 2018). This clonotype showed up many times. Its antigen is not yet known. One base away there is no much larger clone; base qualities are not given. Deletion took 0 bases off V and 2 bases off J, with a span of 10 bases between the germline ends. For CDR1 and CDR2, the germline V gene (reference sequence) lists DFQATT and SNEGSKA. From its cysteine to its phenylalanine, the CDR3 spans 14 amino acids. The DNA shown is the 42-base CDR3, in frame from base 1. Libraries were built with 5' RACE. Sequenced using an Illumina MiSeq. The raw public reads went through TCRdb reprocessing: fastp at Q25, MiXCR clone calling, in-frame beta chains kept. Each CDR3 protein appears once, grouped with its most common genes and DNA. The sample table records around 100,000 distinct CDR3 sequences; roughly 18% of these occur just once. The leading ten clones occupy 6% to 8% of the sample.

The receptor was isolated from a human donor in good health. In this chain, TRBV20-1 is recombined with TRBJ2-5, with the D gene call left open. The nucleotides are TGCAGTGCTAGAGATGTGGCGATGCAAGAGACCCAGTACTTC. This yields the protein CSARDVAMQETQYF.